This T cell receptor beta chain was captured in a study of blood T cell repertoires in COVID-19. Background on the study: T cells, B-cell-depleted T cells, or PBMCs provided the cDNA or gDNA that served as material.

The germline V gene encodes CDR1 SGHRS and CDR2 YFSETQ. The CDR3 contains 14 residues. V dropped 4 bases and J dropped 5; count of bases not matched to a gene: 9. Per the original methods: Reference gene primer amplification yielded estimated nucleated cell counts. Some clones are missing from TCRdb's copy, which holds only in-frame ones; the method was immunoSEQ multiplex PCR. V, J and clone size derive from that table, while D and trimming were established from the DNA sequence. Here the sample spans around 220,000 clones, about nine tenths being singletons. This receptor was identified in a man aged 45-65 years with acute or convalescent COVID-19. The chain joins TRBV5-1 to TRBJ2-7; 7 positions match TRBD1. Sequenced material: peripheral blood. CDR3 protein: CASSPRQGFNEQYF. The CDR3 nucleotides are TGCGCCAGCAGCCCCAGACAGGGTTTCAACGAGCAGTACTTC.